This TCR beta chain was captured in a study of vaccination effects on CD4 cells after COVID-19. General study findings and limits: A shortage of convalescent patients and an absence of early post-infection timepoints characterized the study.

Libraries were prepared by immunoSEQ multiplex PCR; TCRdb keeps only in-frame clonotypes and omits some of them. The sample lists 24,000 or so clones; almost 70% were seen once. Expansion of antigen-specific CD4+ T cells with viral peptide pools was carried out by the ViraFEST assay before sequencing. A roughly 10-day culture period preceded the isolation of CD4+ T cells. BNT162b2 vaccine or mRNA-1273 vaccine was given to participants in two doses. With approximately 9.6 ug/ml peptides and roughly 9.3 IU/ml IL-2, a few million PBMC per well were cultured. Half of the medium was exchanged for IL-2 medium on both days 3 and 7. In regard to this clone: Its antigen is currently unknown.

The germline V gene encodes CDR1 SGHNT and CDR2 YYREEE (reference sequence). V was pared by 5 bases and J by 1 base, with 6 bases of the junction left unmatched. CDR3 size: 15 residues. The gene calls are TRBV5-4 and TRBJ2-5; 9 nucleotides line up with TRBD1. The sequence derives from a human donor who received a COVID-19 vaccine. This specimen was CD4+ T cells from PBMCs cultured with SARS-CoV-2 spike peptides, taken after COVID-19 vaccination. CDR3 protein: CASSVRGQGQETQYF. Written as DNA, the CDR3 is TGTGCCAGCAGTGTACGGGGACAGGGCCAAGAGACCCAGTACTTC.